Shown below are 27 T cell receptor beta chains from a single sample sequenced in a study of cytomegalovirus exposure and HLA in healthy donors (dated 2017 in TCRdb). Receptor libraries were prepared by the immunoSEQ multiplex PCR assay. A mixture of 60 forward primers for TCR Vbeta segments and 13 reverse primers for TCR Jbeta segments was used in the multiplex PCR. This is the immuneACCESS table as TCRdb keeps it, with only in-frame sequences that have V and J called. A part of the clones is gone; compared with another copy, unresolved V genes explain less than half, and the rest is unexplained. Present in this sample are about 130,000 clones, around 76% of which were seen just once. 7.3% of the sample lies in the top ten. What was sequenced was PBMCs. The receptors were gathered from a male donor in good health and CMV-seronegative.

The V gene is TRBV9, the J gene TRBJ1-3; the match to TRBD1 covers 7 bases. CDR1 SGDLS and CDR2 YYNGEE come from the germline V gene. There are 17 residues in the CDR3. V lost 0 bases and J lost 4; bases outside the gene matches: 10. The CDR3 DNA is TGTGCCAGCAGCGTAGGCCCTACAGGGGCCTCGGGAAACACCATATATTTT. Translation gives CASSVGPTGASGNTIYF.

This chain uses TRBV30 with TRBJ2-7, with 9 bases lining up with TRBD1. V trimming: 5 bases; J trimming: 12 bases; junction bases outside the gene matches: 11. The CDR3 is 12 amino acids. Germline V CDR1 and CDR2: GTSNPN, SVGIG (reference sequence). CDR3 loop: CAWGGQGEAGYF. The CDR3 nucleotides read TGTGCCTGGGGGGGACAGGGCGAGGCGGGGTACTTC.

The J gene is TRBJ2-7, the V gene TRBV9, with D possibly TRBD1 on 6 matching bases. CDR1 and CDR2 from the germline V gene are SGDLS and YYNGEE. The CDR3 runs 13 residues. Trimming took 3 bases from V and 0 from J, leaving 7 bases between them. Here the CDR3 DNA reads TGTGCCAGCAGCGGGGACAACTCCTACGAGCAGTACTTC. This sequence encodes CASSGDNSYEQYF. The variable domain in full, with the rest retrieved from reference TRBV9 and TRBJ2-7, is DSGVTQTPKHLITATGQRVTLRCSPRSGDLSVYWYQQSLDQGLQFLIQYYNGEERAKGNILERFSAQQFPDLHSELNLSSLELGDSALYFCASSGDNSYEQYFGPGTRLTVT.

CDR3 DNA sequence: TGTGCCAGCAGCTTGGGGACAGTCCAAGAGACCCAGTACTTC. It encodes CASSLGTVQETQYF. The chain joins TRBV5-4 to TRBJ2-5; maybe TRBD1 (6 bases). The CDR3 is 14 residues long. The germline CDR1 and CDR2 sequences are SGHNT and YYREEE (reference sequence). V dropped 0 bases and J dropped 1 base, with 7 bases sitting between them.

This clone was seen a single time. V gene TRBV7-6 combines with J gene TRBJ1-1; maybe TRBD1 (6 bases). This CDR3 region has 13 residues. Per the germline V gene, CDR1 is SGHVS and CDR2 is FNYEAQ. V lost 6 bases and J 11 bases, leaving 19 bases between the germline ends. The CDR3 DNA reads TGTGCCAGCAGAAAACAGCAGGGGTTTAGCGCTTTCTTT. Amino acid sequence: CASRKQQGFSAFF.

J is TRBJ2-6 and V is TRBV19, with D possibly TRBD2 on 5 matching bases. The CDR3 length is 15 residues. Trimming stripped 5 bases from V and 3 bases from J, with 11 bases between. CDR1 LNHDA and CDR2 SQIVND come from the germline V gene (reference sequence). CDR3 region: CASSAGGSGANVLTF. The CDR3 DNA is TGTGCCAGTAGTGCAGGAGGAAGTGGGGCCAACGTCCTGACTTTC.

The chain recombines TRBV6-5 with TRBJ1-1, with D possibly being TRBD1 (5 bases). The CDR3 is 13 amino acids. Germline loops: CDR1 MNHEY, CDR2 SVGAGI. Between the trimmed V and J ends, which lost 7 bases and 10 bases, there was a span of 19 bases. The CDR3 nucleotides are TGTGCCAGCAAAACGGGCAGGGCTGAGGCAGCTTTCTTT. Translating it yields CASKTGRAEAAFF.

V gene TRBV28 combines with J gene TRBJ2-5; TRBD2 aligns across 11 bases. J was trimmed by 4 bases and V by 0 bases; bases with no gene match: 4. There are 16 residues in the CDR3. Germline CDR1 is MDHEN and CDR2 is SYDVKM. As DNA, the CDR3 is TGTGCCAGCAGTTTATGGCCTAGCGGGGGGACAGAGACCCAGTACTTC. This encodes CASSLWPSGGTETQYF.

The gene calls are TRBV6-5 and TRBJ2-1, with 9 bases lining up with TRBD2. Germline loops: CDR1 MNHEY, CDR2 SVGAGI. Trimming took 6 bases from V and 5 from J; bases not matched to a gene: 8. There are 15 residues in the CDR3. The CDR3 here is CASSPLAGLNNEQFF. CDR3 coding DNA: TGTGCCAGCAGCCCTCTAGCGGGACTGAACAATGAGCAGTTCTTC.

The rearrangement joins TRBV14 to TRBJ2-7; D might be TRBD1 (5 bases). V lost 1 base, J lost 5 bases, and 9 bases lay in between. The CDR3 covers 13 residues. Per the germline V gene, CDR1 is SGHDN and CDR2 is FVKESK. The CDR3 sequence is CASSQGGVNEQYF. In DNA, the CDR3 is TGTGCCAGCAGCCAAGGGGGCGTCAACGAGCAGTACTTC.

The genes are TRBV4-3 and TRBJ1-5; the D gene is possibly TRBD1 (6 bases). This CDR3 region has 14 residues. The V gene lost 0 bases and the J gene lost 6 bases, with 9 bases spanning the gap. CDR1 and CDR2 from the germline V gene are LGHNA and YSLEER. For the CDR3, the DNA is TGCGCCAGCAGCCAAGATTTAGGGGGTCAGCCCCAGCATTTT. This encodes CASSQDLGGQPQHF.

The chain links TRBV19 to TRBJ1-1; TRBD1 matches 9 bases. CDR1 and CDR2 from the germline V gene are LNHDA and SQIVND (reference sequence). The CDR3 has 17 amino acids. J lost 0 bases, V lost 6 bases, and 11 bases had no gene match. The CDR3 DNA is TGTGCCAGTAGCCAACAGGGGGCGACCGCAATGAACACTGAAGCTTTCTTT. This encodes CASSQQGATAMNTEAFF. The whole variable domain, remainder taken from reference TRBV19 and TRBJ1-1, is DGGITQSPKYLFRKEGQNVTLSCEQNLNHDAMYWYRQDPGQGLRLIYYSQIVNDFQKGDIAEGYSVSREKKESFPLTVTSAQKNPTAFYLCASSQQGATAMNTEAFFGQGTRLTVV.

This chain uses TRBV7-2 with TRBJ1-5; D is unclear. V lost 5 bases, J lost 2 bases, and 13 bases lay in between. This CDR3 is built from 15 residues. Germline lookup yields CDR1 SGHTA and CDR2 FQGNSA. In nucleotides, the CDR3 is TGTGCCAGCAGCCCGCCGGGTGCGGGCAATCAGCCCCAGCATTTT. This codes for CASSPPGAGNQPQHF.

The V call is TRBV7-2, the J call TRBJ2-3, with unresolved D. Germline CDR1 is SGHTA and CDR2 is FQGNSA. The CDR3 spans 12 residues. Trimming took 6 bases from V and 2 from J, leaving 6 bases between them. The CDR3 nucleotides read TGTGCCAGCAGTTTTAACACAGATACGCAGTATTTT. This gives the protein CASSFNTDTQYF.

This clone was detected only once. This chain connects TRBV18 to TRBJ1-5, with D possibly matching TRBD1 (5 bases). Germline assignment: CDR1 KGHSH and CDR2 LQKENI. The CDR3 has 15 residues. Between the trimmed V and J ends, which lost 3 bases and 6 bases, there was a span of 15 bases. CDR3 DNA sequence: TGTGCCAGCTCACCTGGTGGTGGGCAGGGTCAGCCCCAGCATTTT. It is translated as CASSPGGGQGQPQHF.

The chain is built from TRBV6-1 and TRBJ2-7, with D possibly TRBD1 on 6 matching bases. The CDR3 contains 18 residues. Germline V gene lookup returns CDR1 MNHNS and CDR2 SASEGT. V was pared by 4 bases and J by 0 bases, with 22 bases between. CDR3 sequence: CASSGAGHPGESSYEQYF. The CDR3 DNA reads TGTGCCAGCAGTGGGGCCGGACACCCAGGGGAGAGCTCCTACGAGCAGTACTTC.

The chain is built from TRBV7-2 and TRBJ2-3, with D possibly TRBD2 on 7 matching bases. The length of the CDR3 is 14 residues. Trimming removed 11 bases from V and 4 bases from J, with 19 bases in between. Germline CDR1 SGHTA, CDR2 FQGNSA. CDR3: CAWSWGGGADTQYF. CDR3 nucleotide sequence: TGTGCCTGGAGTTGGGGGGGCGGGGCAGATACGCAGTATTTT.

Sample share makes this clone medium-sized. The V call is TRBV5-5, the J call TRBJ2-1; D is possibly TRBD2 (6 bases). Trimming shortened V by 1 base and J by 7 bases, and 21 bases separated the two germline ends. Germline V CDR1 and CDR2: SGHKS, YYEKEE (reference sequence). This CDR3 contains 17 residues. The CDR3 DNA sequence: TGTGCCAGCAGCTTGAGTGCAACTAGCAGAAAAGGGAATGAGCAGTTCTTC. Amino acid sequence: CASSLSATSRKGNEQFF.

The chain combines TRBV5-1 with TRBJ1-2, with a tentative D call TRBD1 (5 bases). CDR1 and CDR2 from the germline V gene are SGHRS and YFSETQ. V dropped 0 bases and J dropped 8 bases, with 11 bases sitting between them. The CDR3 runs 13 residues. The CDR3 protein is CASSLVAGQGYTF. The CDR3 nucleotides read TGCGCCAGCAGCTTGGTGGCAGGGCAGGGCTACACCTTC.

V usage is TRBV27 and J usage is TRBJ2-1; 9 positions match TRBD2. V shed 5 bases, J shed 6 bases, and the junction held 11 bases outside the gene matches. Germline lookup yields CDR1 MNHEY and CDR2 SMNVEV (reference sequence). The length of the CDR3 is 16 residues. The CDR3 coding sequence is TGTGCCAGCAGTCCCGACCGCAGCGGGAGGACCAATGAGCAGTTCTTC. The encoded protein is CASSPDRSGRTNEQFF.

This clone was seen a few times. The chain carries TRBV28 and TRBJ2-7; D remains unclear. The V gene lost 3 bases and the J gene lost 3 bases, with 6 bases spanning the gap. Germline-derived CDR1 and CDR2 are MDHEN and SYDVKM. CDR3 size: 12 residues. The CDR3 loop reads CASSFPYYEQYF. CDR3 nucleotides: TGTGCCAGCAGTTTCCCGTACTACGAGCAGTACTTC.

The chain recombines TRBV27 with TRBJ1-6, with D unclear. Trimming removed 3 bases at V and 10 bases at J, with 7 bases between. Germline V gene data show CDR1 as MNHEY and CDR2 as SMNVEV (reference sequence). The CDR3 totals 12 residues. CDR3 in amino acids: CASSFSRSPLHF. CDR3 nucleotide sequence: TGTGCCAGCAGTTTTAGCCGGTCACCCCTCCACTTT.

The V gene is TRBV28, the J gene TRBJ2-5, with TRBD1 matching over 7 bases. Per germline, CDR1 MDHEN and CDR2 SYDVKM. The CDR3 runs to 15 residues. V shed 6 bases and J 1 base; nucleotides not matched to a gene: 8. In DNA, the CDR3 is TGTGCCAGCAGCCAAACAGGGGACCTCCAAGAGACCCAGTACTTC. Protein sequence: CASSQTGDLQETQYF.

Worth noting for this clone: Other DNA sequences of this sample code for an identical CDR3. This sequence joins TRBV27 and TRBJ1-1; D remains ambiguous. Trimming left V 5 bases short and J 2 bases short, with 21 bases between. This CDR3 contains 17 residues. Looked up from germline, CDR1 is MNHEY and CDR2 is SMNVEV (reference sequence). This CDR3 reads CASSPRHLTGINTEAFF. The CDR3 DNA is TGTGCCAGCAGTCCTCGCCACTTGACGGGGATCAACACTGAAGCTTTCTTT.

This clone has more than one count but fewer than ten. CDR3: CASSPDRVAYGYTF. Here the CDR3 DNA reads TGTGCCAGCAGCCCGGACAGGGTAGCATATGGCTACACCTTC. The V and J genes are TRBV7-2 and TRBJ1-2, with 8 bases lining up with TRBD1. Germline V gene lookup returns CDR1 SGHTA and CDR2 FQGNSA. V lost 5 bases, J lost 5 bases, and 7 bases stayed unmatched. The CDR3 sequence is 14 residues long.

Comments on this clone: One junction end does not reproduce the germline sequence, and a read error may be involved. The chain combines TRBV10-3 with TRBJ1-1; 9 bases are shared with TRBD1. The CDR3 totals 13 residues. CDR1 and CDR2 from the germline V gene are ENHRY and SYGVKD. The DNA of the CDR3 is TGTGCCACCAGTTACAGGGGGCCCACTGAAGCTTTCTTT. Protein: CATSYRGPTEAFF.

The chain carries TRBV4-1 and TRBJ1-1, with a possible D match to TRBD1 (5 bases). The CDR3 sequence is 15 residues long. Per germline, CDR1 MGHRA and CDR2 YSYEKL. Trimming shortened V by 0 bases and J by 2 bases, and 10 bases separated the two germline ends. For the CDR3, the DNA is TGCGCCAGCAGCCAAGATGGGGCAAGAAACACTGAAGCTTTCTTT. As protein: CASSQDGARNTEAFF.